This TCR beta chain was sequenced in a study of T-cell memory formation after mild COVID-19. Study summary: TCR clusters mostly belonged to single donors.

For this clonotype: Its antigen is unidentified. A read error is possible here, since a much larger clone lies one base away.

Per the germline V gene, CDR1 is SNHLY and CDR2 is FYNNEI. This CDR3 is 10 amino acids long. Trimming stripped 2 bases from V and 5 bases from J, with 0 bases between. MiXCR was run by TCRdb on the 5' RACE reads, yielding one entry per CDR3 protein. The data show 500,000 to 600,000 distinct CDR3 sequences, with about a sixth seen just once and approximately 12% held by the top ten. Regarding the study as a whole: From day 15 to 85, contracting clones were balanced between CD4 and CD8, whereas later expanders leaned toward CD4+. Researchers found some responding clones in pre-infection memory, a sign that cross-reactive memory joined.

J is TRBJ1-1 and V is TRBV2, with D hard to call. The specimen sequenced was PBMCs or a T cell subset sorted from them (not recorded which). This TCR derives from an adult woman who had mild COVID-19 (a few samples of this study predate the infection). Cell type and time point are not known. CDR3 sequence reads: CASSETEAFF. Written as DNA, the CDR3 is TGTGCCAGCAGTGAAACTGAAGCTTTCTTT.